This T cell receptor (beta chain) was sequenced in a study of T cell repertoires in ileal Crohn's disease. Overall study context: Postoperative therapy was given to about half: around 12 thiopurines, roughly 20 anti-TNF agents.

Patients were adults with ileal or ileocolonic Crohn's disease needing resection. Germline V gene data show CDR1 as SGHDT and CDR2 as YYEEEE. With 2 bases clipped from V and 5 bases from J, the junction kept 14 bases outside the gene matches. This CDR3 spans 17 amino acids. Approximately 550 nanograms of biopsy DNA per sample underwent TCRB immunosequencing. Measured with immunoSEQ multiplex PCR; TCRdb has only the in-frame clones, and not every one. The sample shows 6,000 or so clones, around 72% of them seen only once. This TCR was sampled from an adult with Crohn's disease. The sequencing input was ileal tissue. This chain links TRBV5-6 with TRBJ2-7, with 9 positions matching TRBD1. The CDR3 sequence is CASSLEGQGSLGNEQYF. The CDR3 bases are TGTGCCAGCAGCTTAGAAGGACAGGGGTCCCTCGGGAACGAGCAGTACTTC.